Below, 15 T cell receptor beta chains from the same sample are listed, as sequenced in a study of blood T cell repertoires in COVID-19. The table came from immunoSEQ multiplex PCR; TCRdb's copy has only in-frame clones and leaves some out. The sample records roughly 200,000 clones, around 80% being singletons. Sequencing used peripheral blood. The receptors come from a woman older than 75 with active or convalescent COVID-19.

The chain links TRBV6-2 or TRBV6-3 to TRBJ1-5; D is perhaps TRBD1 (6 bases). V was trimmed by 5 bases and J by 4 bases, leaving 15 bases between them. CDR1 and CDR2 from the germline V gene are MNHEY and SVGEGT. This CDR3 has 15 residues. CDR3 sequence (DNA): TGTGCCAGCAGTCCGATTCCCACAGGGAATCAGCCCCAGCATTTT. Amino acid sequence: CASSPIPTGNQPQHF.

This chain uses TRBV28 with TRBJ1-4; D call uncertain. V lost 4 bases, J lost 8 bases, and 14 bases lay in between. The CDR3 totals 14 residues. Germline CDR1 MDHEN, CDR2 SYDVKM. The CDR3 nucleotides are TGTGCCAGCAGTTCCCCGGGTAACGGCGAAAAACTGTTTTTT. It encodes CASSSPGNGEKLFF.

V usage is TRBV5-6 and J usage is TRBJ1-2; TRBD1 agrees at 9 bases. V was clipped by 3 bases and J by 6 bases; unmatched bases: 6. CDR1 is SGHDT and CDR2 is YYEEEE in the germline V gene. The CDR3 is 14 residues long. This CDR3 is CASSSTGQGDGYTF. The DNA of the CDR3 is TGTGCCAGCAGCTCAACGGGACAGGGAGATGGCTACACCTTC. Filled out from reference TRBV5-6 and TRBJ1-2, the complete variable domain reads DAGVTQSPTHLIKTRGQQVTLRCSPKSGHDTVSWYQQALGQGPQFIFQYYEEEERQRGNFPDRFSGHQFPNYSSELNVNALLLGDSALYLCASSSTGQGDGYTFGSGTRLTVV.

The chain has TRBV2 and TRBJ2-5; TRBD1 is a possible D gene (6 bases). The V end was cut by 4 bases, the J end by 1 base, with 7 bases between. The germline V gene has CDR1 SNHLY and CDR2 FYNNEI. The length of the CDR3 is 13 residues. CDR3 sequence (DNA): TGTGCCAGCAGTGGGACAGTCCAAGAGACCCAGTACTTC. It yields the protein CASSGTVQETQYF.

This chain connects TRBV4-1 to TRBJ1-2; D is perhaps TRBD1 (6 bases). V lost 0 bases and J 3 bases, leaving 14 bases between the germline ends. CDR3 length equals 16 residues. Germline CDR1 reads MGHRA; CDR2 reads YSYEKL. The chain's CDR3 is CASSQEGGESHYGYTF. CDR3 sequence (DNA): TGCGCCAGCAGCCAAGAAGGGGGGGAATCACACTATGGCTACACCTTC.

This clone was observed a handful of times. This chain connects TRBV5-1 to TRBJ2-4; 12 nucleotides match TRBD2. The germline CDR1 and CDR2 sequences are SGHRS and YFSETQ. The CDR3 is 16 residues long. V was pared by 5 bases and J by 5 bases, with 8 bases of the junction left unmatched. For the CDR3, the DNA is TGCGCCAGCAGTCCTCGCGCTAGCGGGGGGGAAAACATTCAGTACTTC. Its translation is CASSPRASGGENIQYF.

The chain employs TRBV19 and TRBJ1-1; 8 bases are shared with TRBD1. CDR1 and CDR2 (germline): LNHDA, SQIVND (reference sequence). This CDR3 is 13 amino acids long. The V gene end was trimmed by 9 bases and the J gene end by 5 bases; junction bases not matched to a gene: 8. This CDR3 is CASGRDRSTEAFF. CDR3 bases: TGTGCCAGCGGTCGGGACAGGTCTACTGAAGCTTTCTTT.

This clone has only one observation. The J gene is TRBJ1-2, the V gene TRBV28; weak D call: TRBD1 (5 bases). Trimming pared 9 bases from V and 5 bases from J, leaving 28 bases between. The germline gives CDR1 MDHEN, CDR2 SYDVKM. This CDR3 comprises 17 residues. The CDR3 coding sequence is TGTGCCAGTTCTCTTTCCGCCTTCTCGACAGCCAGTTATGGCTACACCTTC. Translated: CASSLSAFSTASYGYTF.

The genes are TRBV6-5 and TRBJ2-7; 8 bases fit TRBD2. V lost 6 bases to trimming and J lost 2 bases; unmatched junction nucleotides: 3. CDR1 is MNHEY and CDR2 is SVGAGI in the germline V gene. The CDR3 spans 13 residues. CDR3 in DNA: TGTGCCAGCAGGCGGGGGGTACCCTACGAGCAGTACTTC. Translating it yields CASRRGVPYEQYF.

The rearrangement joins TRBV2 to TRBJ2-5; the D gene is possibly TRBD1 (5 bases). This CDR3 is built from 12 residues. Germline values: CDR1 SNHLY, CDR2 FYNNEI. V lost 6 bases and J lost 3, with 8 bases in between. CDR3 nucleotide sequence: TGTGCCAGCAGCAGGGTGGAAGAGACCCAGTACTTC. Its translation: CASSRVEETQYF.

The chain couples TRBV27 to TRBJ1-1; possible D gene TRBD1, 6 bases. Germline assignment: CDR1 MNHEY and CDR2 SMNVEV (reference sequence). Trimming removed 5 bases from V and 4 bases from J, with 11 bases in between. CDR3 length: 13 residues. The DNA of the CDR3 is TGTGCCAGCAGTATAACAGGGAGCACTGAAGCTTTCTTT. Translation: CASSITGSTEAFF.

V is TRBV28 and J is TRBJ1-1; D uncertain. The length of the CDR3 is 12 residues. CDR1 and CDR2 (germline): MDHEN, SYDVKM. Trimming left V 6 bases short and J 5 bases short, with 10 bases between. CDR3 sequence (DNA): TGTGCCAGCAGAACTCAAATGACTGAAGCTTTCTTT. Amino acid sequence: CASRTQMTEAFF.

This chain connects TRBV4-1 to TRBJ2-2; TRBD2 matches at 11 bases. CDR1 MGHRA and CDR2 YSYEKL come from the germline V gene. The CDR3 has 18 residues. J was trimmed by 7 bases and V by 1 base; bases with no gene match: 11. The CDR3 is CASSQGPSGGRAGGELFF. CDR3 in DNA: TGCGCCAGCAGCCAAGGTCCTAGCGGGGGGCGTGCCGGCGGGGAGCTGTTTTTT.

The chain joins TRBV5-1 to TRBJ2-3; TRBD2 is a possible D gene (6 bases). The V gene lost 4 bases and the J gene lost 5 bases, with 17 bases spanning the gap. Per the germline V gene, CDR1 is SGHRS and CDR2 is YFSETQ. The CDR3 has 15 amino acids. The CDR3 loop reads CASSPSRGPQDTQYF. The CDR3 coding sequence is TGCGCCAGCAGCCCGTCGCGGGGCCCACAAGATACGCAGTATTTT.

This clone appeared a few times. The CDR3: CAWRLGTVEAFF. The CDR3 DNA sequence: TGTGCCTGGAGGCTGGGGACAGTGGAAGCTTTCTTT. The V gene is TRBV30, the J gene TRBJ1-1, with 7 bases matching TRBD1. J gave up 8 bases and V 3 bases, and 6 bases lay outside the gene matches. Germline V gene data show CDR1 as GTSNPN and CDR2 as SVGIG (reference sequence). The CDR3 has 12 residues.